The source of this T cell receptor beta chain is a study of cytomegalovirus exposure and HLA in healthy donors. This clone turned up a few times. Germline assignment: CDR1 MNHNS and CDR2 SASEGT. J gave up 4 bases and V 5 bases, and 6 bases lay outside the gene matches. This CDR3 spans 14 amino acids. 13 Jbeta primers and 60 Vbeta primers were used for the PCR. Assay: immunoSEQ multiplex PCR; the TCRdb copy retains only in-frame clones and omits some. Of about 72,000 clones in the sample, more than 75% were seen once. The sample was PBMCs. The source is a man aged 35-49 years in good health and CMV-seronegative. This chain links TRBV6-1 with TRBJ2-7, with 9 positions matching TRBD1. Written as DNA, the CDR3 is TGTGCCAGCAGTCGGGACAGGGATGGATACGAGCAGTACTTC. Translating it yields CASSRDRDGYEQYF.